This TCR beta chain was sequenced in a study of shared clonotypes between healthy human individuals. CDR3 size: 15 residues. In germline, CDR1 is SGHAT, CDR2 FQNNGV. V lost 1 base, J lost 4 bases, and 4 bases stayed unmatched. Concerning this clone itself: What it binds is unknown.

Replicate PCRs for sorted subsets used 200 ng DNA; this equaled 25,000 to 30,000 T cell genomes. Clones were sequenced by immunoSEQ multiplex PCR, and TCRdb holds only the in-frame ones, with some missing. The sample carries about a million clones, about 77% recorded once. Whole-study findings and limits: Inspection by rarefaction showed sorted-subset sequencing to be incomplete despite large depth.

Sequenced material: memory CD4+ T cells sorted from blood. Subset in this sample: CD45RA-negative fraction. The chain combines TRBV11-2 with TRBJ2-3; 8 nucleotides match TRBD1. The TCR comes from a man aged 18 to 30 in good health. CDR3 DNA sequence: TGTGCCAGCAGCTTAGGACAGGGGAGACCAGATACGCAGTATTTT. It specifies CASSLGQGRPDTQYF.